This T cell receptor beta chain comes out of a study of identical twins. Study-wide results and limits: Interpretation of the results relied on cross-sectional statistical analysis and not on following the same donors.

This clonotype was seen a handful of times. Its antigen is currently unknown. Each donor was a healthy Caucasian. The V and J ends lost 6 bases and 5 bases, in that order; junction bases with no gene match: 2. Germline CDR1 is ENHRY and CDR2 is SYGVKD. The CDR3 sequence is 14 residues long. TCRdb used MiXCR to reprocess the 5' RACE reads, holding one entry per CDR3 protein. The profile shows around 1.7 million distinct CDR3 sequences, less than 40% of them singletons. The chain couples TRBV10-3 to TRBJ2-7; 15 nucleotides align to TRBD2. The clonotype comes from a newborn girl in good health. Sequencing was performed on cord blood. CDR3 protein: CAISGTSGRNEQYF. CDR3 in DNA: TGTGCCATCAGCGGGACTAGCGGGAGGAACGAGCAGTACTTC.